This T cell receptor beta chain was retrieved from a study of blood T cell repertoires in COVID-19. The overall study: Specimens from acute and convalescent COVID-19 originated in the United States, Italy and Spain. PBMCs, B-cell-depleted T cells, or T cells provided the cDNA or gDNA that made up the material.

The CDR3 consists of 16 residues. Germline V gene data show CDR1 as LNHDA and CDR2 as SQIVND (reference sequence). V trimming: 4 bases; J trimming: 5 bases; junction bases outside the gene matches: 9. Original handling: Nucleated cell number was recorded as an estimate derived from reference gene primer amplification. Only in-frame clones appear in the TCRdb table, and some are missing; sequencing was by immunoSEQ multiplex PCR. V, J and clone size are taken as reported in that table, and D and trimming were inferred from the DNA itself. This sample yields around 200,000 clones, of which over 75% are seen a single time; approximately 11% belongs to the top ten.

The V call is TRBV19, the J call TRBJ2-2, with 8 bases lining up with TRBD2. The sequenced sample consisted of peripheral blood. The sequence came from a human donor with active or convalescent COVID-19. The donor label of this sample is uncertain. CDR3 nucleotides: TGTGCCAGTAGTACCGGAGCGGGAGTCCGGACCGGGGAGCTGTTTTTT. Its translation is CASSTGAGVRTGELFF.